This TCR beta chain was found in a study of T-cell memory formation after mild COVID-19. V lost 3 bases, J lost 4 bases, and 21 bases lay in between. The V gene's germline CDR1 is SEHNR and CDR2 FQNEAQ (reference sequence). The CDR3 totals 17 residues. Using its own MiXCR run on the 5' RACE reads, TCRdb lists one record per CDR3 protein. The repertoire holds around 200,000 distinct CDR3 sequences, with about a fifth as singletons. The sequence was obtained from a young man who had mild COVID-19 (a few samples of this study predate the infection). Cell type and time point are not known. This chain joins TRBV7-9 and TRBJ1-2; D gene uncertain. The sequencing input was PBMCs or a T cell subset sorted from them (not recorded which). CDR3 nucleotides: TGTGCCAGCAGCTTGTACCCGAAAAAGACGGACTTCTATGGCTACACCTTC. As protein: CASSLYPKKTDFYGYTF.